Shown below are 32 T cell receptor beta chains from a single sample sequenced in a study of patients and donors after allogeneic stem cell transplantation. TCRdb fed the RT-PCR reads into MiXCR, producing one record per CDR3 protein. The table lists about 410,000 distinct CDR3 sequences, around 15% of them singletons. Input material: blood, either unsorted or a sorted T cell fraction (not recorded which). Receptors originate from a human donor who was either an allogeneic HSCT recipient or a stem cell or donor lymphocyte infusion donor (not recorded which). It is not recorded whose cells these are; they may come from a transplant donor.

This clonotype was seen only a few times. This chain links TRBV29-1 with TRBJ2-4, with 12 bases identical to TRBD2. This CDR3 contains 15 residues. CDR1 SQVTM and CDR2 ANQGSEA come from the germline V gene. V was clipped by 1 base and J by 8 bases; unmatched bases: 6. The CDR3 coding sequence is TGCAGCGTTGAAGTAAGGCTAGCGGGAGGGGACATTCAGTACTTC. Encoded protein: CSVEVRLAGGDIQYF.

This clonotype was picked up a small number of times. The chain combines TRBV9 with TRBJ2-1; D remains ambiguous. Germline V gene lookup returns CDR1 SGDLS and CDR2 YYNGEE. V was trimmed by 0 bases and J by 3 bases, leaving 7 bases between them. This CDR3 spans 14 amino acids. The CDR3 region is CASSVAEIYNEQFF. DNA of the CDR3: TGTGCCAGCAGCGTAGCCGAGATCTACAATGAGCAGTTCTTC.

This sequence joins TRBV20-1 and TRBJ2-3, with D perhaps being TRBD1 or TRBD2 (6 bases each). The CDR3 has 15 amino acids. CDR1 DFQATT and CDR2 SNEGSKA come from the germline V gene (reference sequence). The V end was cut by 0 bases, the J end by 2 bases, with 12 bases between. CDR3 nucleotides: TGCAGTGCTAGAGACGTGACGGGGGCCACAGATACGCAGTATTTT. Its protein product is CSARDVTGATDTQYF.

Only a few counts were recorded for this clonotype. The chain links TRBV7-8 to TRBJ1-3; no clear D gene. Per the germline V gene, CDR1 is SGHVS and CDR2 is FQNEAQ. Trimming took 3 bases from V and 0 from J, leaving 18 bases between them. The CDR3 covers 18 residues. The CDR3 bases are TGTGCCAGCAGCTTGGCCCTTAGACTGCTTAGCTCTGGAAACACCATATATTTT. It yields the protein CASSLALRLLSSGNTIYF.

The V and J genes are TRBV5-1 and TRBJ2-3; D remains unclear. Germline CDR1 is SGHRS and CDR2 is YFSETQ. The CDR3 is 13 amino acids. V dropped 4 bases and J dropped 1 base, with 7 bases sitting between them. CDR3 sequence (DNA): TGCGCCAGCAGCACTTCAGGCACAGATACGCAGTATTTT. Protein product: CASSTSGTDTQYF.

Only a few counts were recorded for this clonotype. The chain combines TRBV6-1 with TRBJ1-2; no clear D. The germline V gene encodes CDR1 MNHNS and CDR2 SASEGT. V was shortened by 6 bases and J by 5 bases, with 10 bases between the two germline ends. CDR3 size: 12 residues. CDR3 in amino acids: CASRTSRYGYTF. The CDR3 nucleotides read TGTGCCAGCAGGACCTCGCGGTATGGCTACACCTTC.

This clonotype has only a few counts. CDR3 sequence: CASSLEVGRYYGYTF. CDR3 DNA sequence: TGTGCCAGCAGTTTAGAGGTGGGGCGGTACTATGGCTACACCTTC. The chain recombines TRBV12-3 or TRBV12-4 with TRBJ1-2; possibly TRBD1 for D (5 bases). V was shortened by 1 base and J by 3 bases, with 12 bases between the two germline ends. This CDR3 has 15 residues.

This clonotype was detected a few times. This sequence joins TRBV7-2 and TRBJ1-1, with TRBD1 identical over 8 bases. In germline, CDR1 is SGHTA, CDR2 FQGNSA. V trimming: 4 bases; J trimming: 4 bases; junction bases outside the gene matches: 8. The CDR3 totals 15 residues. Here the CDR3 reads CASSSFPGGTTEAFF. CDR3 sequence (DNA): TGTGCCAGCAGCTCTTTCCCAGGGGGCACCACTGAAGCTTTCTTT.

The chain recombines TRBV6-1 with TRBJ1-2, with D possibly being TRBD1 (6 bases). V dropped 7 bases and J dropped 6 bases, with 15 bases sitting between them. The germline CDR1 and CDR2 sequences are MNHNS and SASEGT. There are 13 residues in the CDR3. Written as DNA, the CDR3 is TGTGCCAGCACCTTAAGCAGGGGACATGGCTACACCTTC. Residues: CASTLSRGHGYTF.

This clonotype was found a few times. This chain uses TRBV3-1 with TRBJ1-3; 8 bases are shared with TRBD1. The CDR3 sequence is 15 residues long. The V and J ends lost 7 bases and 3 bases, in that order; junction bases with no gene match: 8. CDR1 is LGHDT and CDR2 is YNNKEL in the germline V gene (reference sequence). This chain's CDR3 is CASTRRQGFGNTIYF. DNA for the CDR3: TGTGCCAGCACGAGGCGACAGGGGTTTGGAAACACCATATATTTT. The whole variable domain, remainder taken from reference TRBV3-1 and TRBJ1-3, is DTAVSQTPKYLVTQMGNDKSIKCEQNLGHDTMYWYKQDSKKFLKIMFSYNNKELIINETVPNRFSPKSPDKAHLNLHINSLELGDSAVYFCASTRRQGFGNTIYFGEGSWLTVV.

The V gene is TRBV5-1, the J gene TRBJ2-1; 8 bases map to TRBD2. V dropped 2 bases and J dropped 6; count of bases not matched to a gene: 7. This CDR3 spans 15 amino acids. CDR1 SGHRS and CDR2 YFSETQ come from the germline V gene. The CDR3, as DNA: TGCGCCAGCAGCTTTCCGGGGGGGGTGAGCAATGAGCAGTTCTTC. As protein: CASSFPGGVSNEQFF.

This clonotype has at least ten counts. This chain joins TRBV12-3 or TRBV12-4 and TRBJ2-5, with D perhaps TRBD1 or TRBD2 (5 bases each). There are 14 residues in the CDR3. V shed 5 bases and J shed 1 base, with 11 bases lying between them. As DNA, the CDR3 is TGTGCCAGCAGTCTGGGACGGTTCCAAGAGACCCAGTACTTC. This sequence encodes CASSLGRFQETQYF.

The chain carries TRBV5-4 and TRBJ2-5; 9 nucleotides match TRBD2. CDR1 and CDR2 from the germline V gene are SGHNT and YYREEE (reference sequence). The CDR3 covers 19 residues. J was trimmed by 0 bases and V by 0 bases; bases with no gene match: 12. CDR3 sequence: CASSLDRLAGTDYQETQYF. The CDR3 DNA follows: TGTGCCAGCAGCTTGGATCGGCTAGCGGGAACCGATTACCAAGAGACCCAGTACTTC.

Ten or more counts support this clonotype. CDR3: CASSLGGYGKGYNEQFF. In DNA, the CDR3 is TGTGCCAGCAGCTTAGGCGGTTATGGGAAGGGTTACAATGAGCAGTTCTTC. This chain joins TRBV13 and TRBJ2-1; D not resolved. Per germline, CDR1 PRHDT and CDR2 FYEKMQ (reference sequence). The V end lost 0 bases, the J end lost 4 bases, and 16 bases lay between the germline ends. This CDR3 has 17 amino acids.

The rearrangement links TRBV18 to TRBJ2-2; D is perhaps TRBD1 (6 bases). Germline V gene sequence: CDR1 KGHSH, CDR2 LQKENI. V lost 4 bases and J lost 0, with 12 bases in between. The CDR3 has 16 amino acids. CDR3 loop: CASSLGTPANTGELFF. The CDR3 region has the DNA TGTGCCAGCTCACTGGGGACACCCGCGAACACCGGGGAGCTGTTTTTT. Full variable domain (remainder filled in from reference TRBV18 and TRBJ2-2): NAGVMQNPRHLVRRRGQEARLRCSPMKGHSHVYWYRQLPEEGLKFMVYLQKENIIDESGMPKERFSAEFPKEGPSILRIQQVVRGDSAAYFCASSLGTPANTGELFFGEGSRLTVL.

This clonotype occurred a few times. The chain couples TRBV18 to TRBJ2-1; D unresolved. The CDR3 sequence is 14 residues long. The germline gives CDR1 KGHSH, CDR2 LQKENI. Between the trimmed V and J ends, which lost 0 bases and 8 bases, there was a span of 11 bases. The CDR3, as DNA: TGTGCCAGCTCACCACCGCAACGAGAGGATGAGCAGTTCTTC. Its translation is CASSPPQREDEQFF.

CDR3 residues: CASSSPGAPDTQYF. The DNA for the CDR3 is TGTGCCAGCAGCTCCCCTGGGGCGCCAGATACGCAGTATTTT. The chain has TRBV7-3 and TRBJ2-3; maybe TRBD1 (5 bases). V gave up 4 bases and J gave up 4 bases, with 12 bases separating them. The germline CDR1 and CDR2 sequences are SGHTA and FQGTGA. The CDR3 extends over 14 amino acids.

This chain joins TRBV20-1 and TRBJ1-3, with D tentatively TRBD1 (5 bases). The germline V gene has CDR1 DFQATT and CDR2 SNEGSKA (reference sequence). This CDR3 has 14 amino acids. Trimming pared 0 bases from V and 6 bases from J, leaving 12 bases between. CDR3 nucleotides: TGCAGTGCTAGAGATCGGGGGGTGGCAAACACCATATATTTT. It encodes CSARDRGVANTIYF.

This clonotype appeared a single time. The V gene is TRBV7-2, the J gene TRBJ1-6; TRBD1 is a possible D gene (5 bases). The V gene's germline CDR1 is SGHTA and CDR2 FQGNSA. V lost 1 base, J lost 10 bases, and 14 bases lay in between. There are 15 residues in the CDR3. CDR3 in DNA: TGTGCCAGCAGCTTAGACCGAAGCCCAGGGTCACCCCTCCACTTT. Amino acids: CASSLDRSPGSPLHF. Variable domain in full (rest from reference TRBV7-2 and TRBJ1-6): GAGVSQSPSNKVTEKGKDVELRCDPISGHTALYWYRQSLGQGLEFLIYFQGNSAPDKSGLPSDRFSAERTGGSVSTLTIQRTQQEDSAVYLCASSLDRSPGSPLHFGNGTRLTVT.

V usage is TRBV5-1 and J usage is TRBJ1-1; 8 bases fit TRBD1. The junction had 4 bases not matched to a gene; V was cut back by 4 bases and J by 5 bases. Looked up from germline, CDR1 is SGHRS and CDR2 is YFSETQ. This CDR3 is 13 amino acids long. The CDR3 nucleotides read TGCGCCAGCAGCGCAGGGGGCTGGACTGAAGCTTTCTTT. As protein: CASSAGGWTEAFF.

This chain's CDR3 is CASSLYENTEAFF. CDR3 in DNA: TGTGCCAGCAGCTTATATGAGAACACTGAAGCTTTCTTT. J is TRBJ1-1 and V is TRBV11-3, with D uncertain. Germline CDR1 reads SGHNT; CDR2 reads YENEEA. V gave up 2 bases and J gave up 1 base, with 5 bases separating them. There are 13 residues in the CDR3.

This clonotype appeared a few times. The chain uses TRBV12-3 or TRBV12-4 and TRBJ2-7, with 7 bases that match TRBD1. Trimming removed 6 bases from V and 2 bases from J; junction bases left unmatched: 7. The CDR3 covers 14 residues. The CDR3 DNA reads as TGTGCCAGCAGCCTCCGGGACAGTACCTACGAGCAGTACTTC. This codes for CASSLRDSTYEQYF.

For this clonotype: This may be a read error, as it is one base from a much larger clone. V is TRBV12-3 or TRBV12-4 and J is TRBJ2-1; D not certain. This CDR3 contains 13 residues. CDR3 sequence: CASSLGYNNQQFF. For the CDR3, the DNA is TGTGCCAGCAGTTTGGGGTACAACAATCAGCAGTTCTTC.

This clonotype was counted many times. This sequence joins TRBV12-3 or TRBV12-4 and TRBJ2-7; a possible D gene is TRBD2 (6 bases). This CDR3 comprises 14 residues. Trimming stripped 7 bases from V and 2 bases from J, with 15 bases between. The CDR3 loop reads CASTGGGTPYEQYF. The CDR3 DNA reads as TGTGCCAGCACGGGCGGAGGGACCCCCTACGAGCAGTACTTC.

The chain carries TRBV20-1 and TRBJ2-1; 10 bases align to TRBD2. The CDR3 runs 14 residues. Germline lookup yields CDR1 DFQATT and CDR2 SNEGSKA (reference sequence). CDR3 DNA sequence: TGCAGCGGTTGGGGACTAGCGAAATACAATGAGCAGTTCTTC. Translation: CSGWGLAKYNEQFF.

This clonotype was seen only a few times. J is TRBJ2-3 and V is TRBV3-1; no definite D call. The germline gives CDR1 LGHDT, CDR2 YNNKEL (reference sequence). Trimming pared 2 bases from V and 3 bases from J, leaving 12 bases between. The CDR3 covers 15 residues. The CDR3 loop is CASSQSPLATDTQYF. Written as DNA, the CDR3 is TGTGCCAGCAGCCAAAGCCCCCTGGCTACAGATACGCAGTATTTT.

This clonotype showed up just a few times. The J gene is TRBJ1-1, the V gene TRBV5-1; no definite D call. The V gene's germline CDR1 is SGHRS and CDR2 YFSETQ. The CDR3 has 14 amino acids. Trimming took 0 bases from V and 4 from J, leaving 10 bases between them. The DNA of the CDR3 is TGCGCCAGCAGCTTGGAAGCCTTACCCACTGAAGCTTTCTTT. It yields the protein CASSLEALPTEAFF. Combining the CDR3 with reference TRBV5-1 and TRBJ1-1 gives the whole variable domain KAGVTQTPRYLIKTRGQQVTLSCSPISGHRSVSWYQQTPGQGLQFLFEYFSETQRNKGNFPGRFSGRQFSNSRSEMNVSTLELGDSALYLCASSLEALPTEAFFGQGTRLTVV.

The count of this clonotype is one. The J gene is TRBJ2-7, the V gene TRBV7-9; a weak D match, TRBD1 (5 bases). This CDR3 is built from 15 residues. Germline CDR1 SEHNR, CDR2 FQNEAQ (reference sequence). Trimming removed 2 bases at V and 3 bases at J, with 14 bases between. The CDR3 reads CASSLQGAILYEQYF. The DNA for the CDR3 is TGTGCCAGCAGCTTACAGGGCGCAATACTCTACGAGCAGTACTTC.

The chain recombines TRBV29-1 with TRBJ1-2, with a tentative D call TRBD1 (6 bases). The V end lost 4 bases, the J end lost 12 bases, and 24 bases lay between the germline ends. The CDR3 runs 14 residues. Germline loops: CDR1 SQVTM, CDR2 ANQGSEA. CDR3: CSVVKAGVRTANTF. For the CDR3, the DNA is TGCAGCGTTGTGAAGGCAGGGGTGAGGACGGCTAACACCTTC.

This chain uses TRBV11-2 with TRBJ2-7; TRBD2 is a possible D gene (6 bases). The CDR3 is 14 amino acids. Germline assignment: CDR1 SGHAT and CDR2 FQNNGV. Between the trimmed V and J ends, which lost 3 bases and 5 bases, there was a span of 14 bases. DNA for the CDR3: TGTGCCAGCAGCTTCTTGGGGACTGGCGACGAGCAGTACTTC. Its protein is CASSFLGTGDEQYF.

This clonotype was found a few times. The chain couples TRBV6-1 to TRBJ1-1; D may be TRBD1 (6 bases). V was pared by 5 bases and J by 3 bases, with 10 bases between. Germline V gene sequence: CDR1 MNHNS, CDR2 SASEGT. The CDR3 spans 13 residues. CDR3 region: CASSRGGDTEAFF. In DNA form, the CDR3 reads TGTGCCAGCAGTAGGGGGGGAGACACTGAAGCTTTCTTT.

This clonotype was observed at least ten times. V and J are TRBV5-1 and TRBJ2-3; tentative D call: TRBD2 (5 bases). The CDR3 runs to 11 residues. Trimming removed 0 bases at V and 12 bases at J, with 8 bases between. Per germline, CDR1 SGHRS and CDR2 YFSETQ. CDR3 sequence: CASSLGLAQYF. As DNA, the CDR3 is TGCGCCAGCAGCTTGGGTCTAGCCCAGTATTTT.